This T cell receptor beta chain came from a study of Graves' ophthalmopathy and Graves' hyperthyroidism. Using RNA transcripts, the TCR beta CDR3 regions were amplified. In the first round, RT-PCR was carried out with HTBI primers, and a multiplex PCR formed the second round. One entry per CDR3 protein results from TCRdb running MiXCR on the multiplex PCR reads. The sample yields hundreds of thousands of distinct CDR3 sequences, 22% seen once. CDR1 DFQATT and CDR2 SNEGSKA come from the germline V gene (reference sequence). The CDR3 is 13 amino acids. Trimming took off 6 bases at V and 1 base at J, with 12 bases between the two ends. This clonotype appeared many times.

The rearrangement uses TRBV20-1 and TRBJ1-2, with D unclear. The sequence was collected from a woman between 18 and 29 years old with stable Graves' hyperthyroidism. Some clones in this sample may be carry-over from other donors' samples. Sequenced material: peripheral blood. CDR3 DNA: TGCAGTGCAGAAGACGGGGTTAACTATGGCTACACCTTC. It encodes CSAEDGVNYGYTF.